The rows below give T cell receptor beta chains drawn from one sample of a study of early T cells in non-severe SARS-CoV-2 infection. TCRdb processed the 5' RACE reads anew with MiXCR; each CDR3 protein has one entry. The sample shows some 36,000 distinct CDR3 sequences, 5.5% to 7.5% of them seen only once. The specimen was whole blood. These receptors came from an adult who was a healthcare worker with PCR-confirmed SARS-CoV-2 infection or an uninfected control (not recorded which). The CDR3 runs from the conserved cysteine through the conserved F or W. A D gene is named only where the DNA matches it firmly. For some rows the clone size is stated as once, few or many, or as a class when expanded; others skip it.

abundance: many
d_gene: NA
j_gene: TRBJ2-5
v_gene: TRBV14
CDR3nt: TGTGCCAGCAGCCAAGCTGGACATATCCAAGAGACCCAGTACTTC
CDR3aa: CASSQAGHIQETQYF

abundance: many
d_gene: NA
j_gene: TRBJ2-3
v_gene: TRBV19
CDR3nt: TGTGCCAGTAGTACGGGCGGAGATACGCAGTATTTT
CDR3aa: CASSTGGDTQYF

abundance: many
d_gene: TRBD2
j_gene: TRBJ2-1
v_gene: TRBV15
CDR3nt: TGTGCCACCAGCAGAGATCGGTGGAGCGGGAGAAAGGGGAATGAGCAGTTCTTC
CDR3aa: CATSRDRWSGRKGNEQFF

abundance: NA
d_gene: TRBD2
j_gene: TRBJ2-3
v_gene: TRBV4-1
CDR3nt: TGCGCCAGCAGCCAAGATGCTAGCGGGTGGAGCACAGATACGCAGTATTTT
CDR3aa: CASSQDASGWSTDTQYF

abundance: few
d_gene: NA
j_gene: TRBJ2-7
v_gene: TRBV6-5
CDR3nt: TGTGCCAGCAGTTACCGCGACGGCGGGGAGCAGTACTTC
CDR3aa: CASSYRDGGEQYF

abundance: many
d_gene: NA
j_gene: TRBJ2-3
v_gene: TRBV3-1
CDR3nt: TGTGCCAGCAGCCAAGATTCGCCGGATACGCAGTATTTT
CDR3aa: CASSQDSPDTQYF

abundance: many
d_gene: NA
j_gene: TRBJ1-2
v_gene: TRBV12-3/TRBV12-4
CDR3nt: TGTGCCAGCAGTTTAGGGCAGTTCGGGGATGGCTACACCTTC
CDR3aa: CASSLGQFGDGYTF

abundance: many
d_gene: NA
j_gene: TRBJ1-5
v_gene: TRBV4-1
CDR3nt: TGCGCCAGCAGCCAGCCTCTTACAGGGTTGGGCCAGCCCCAGCATTTT
CDR3aa: CASSQPLTGLGQPQHF

abundance: few
d_gene: NA
j_gene: TRBJ2-1
v_gene: TRBV27
CDR3nt: TGTGCCAGCAGTTTAGGACGATCCTACAATGAGCAGTTCTTC
CDR3aa: CASSLGRSYNEQFF

abundance: NA
d_gene: TRBD1
j_gene: TRBJ2-1
v_gene: TRBV6-1
CDR3nt: TGTGCCAGCAGTGAGAGGACAGGGACCTACAATGAGCAGTTCTTC
CDR3aa: CASSERTGTYNEQFF

abundance: few
d_gene: NA
j_gene: TRBJ2-2
v_gene: TRBV28
CDR3nt: TGTGCCAGCACTAAGGAGACTACCAACACCGGGGAGCTGTTTTTT
CDR3aa: CASTKETTNTGELFF

abundance: few
d_gene: TRBD1
j_gene: TRBJ2-1
v_gene: TRBV27
CDR3nt: TGTGCCAGCAGTGACAGACAGGGAAGGAATGAGCAGTTCTTC
CDR3aa: CASSDRQGRNEQFF

abundance: NA
d_gene: NA
j_gene: TRBJ1-5
v_gene: TRBV7-2
CDR3nt: TGTGCCAGCAGCCGACAGGCTGGGAATCAGCCCCAGCATTTT
CDR3aa: CASSRQAGNQPQHF

abundance: many
d_gene: NA
j_gene: TRBJ1-1
v_gene: TRBV6-5
CDR3nt: TGTGCCAGCAGTTATGGCACTGAAGCTTTCTTT
CDR3aa: CASSYGTEAFF

abundance: many
d_gene: TRBD1
j_gene: TRBJ1-5
v_gene: TRBV12-3/TRBV12-4
CDR3nt: TGTGCCAGCAGTCCCACCGGGACAGGGCGCAATCAGCCCCAGCATTTT
CDR3aa: CASSPTGTGRNQPQHF

abundance: many
d_gene: NA
j_gene: TRBJ2-7
v_gene: TRBV12-3/TRBV12-4
CDR3nt: TGTGCCAGCAGTCTAGATCTACTCTACGAGCAGTACTTC
CDR3aa: CASSLDLLYEQYF

abundance: many
d_gene: NA
j_gene: TRBJ2-5
v_gene: TRBV7-6
CDR3nt: TGTGCCAGCGAGCCTGGAGCAGGGCTGGGGGAGACCCAGTACTTC
CDR3aa: CASEPGAGLGETQYF

abundance: NA
d_gene: NA
j_gene: TRBJ2-6
v_gene: TRBV5-6
CDR3nt: TGTGCCAGCAGCCCGAGAGGGGCCAACGTCCTGACTTTC
CDR3aa: CASSPRGANVLTF

abundance: NA
d_gene: NA
j_gene: TRBJ2-5
v_gene: TRBV5-5
CDR3nt: TGTGCCAGCAGTTCGCTTCGCGGCCAAGAGACCCAGTACTTC
CDR3aa: CASSSLRGQETQYF

abundance: NA
d_gene: TRBD2
j_gene: TRBJ2-2
v_gene: TRBV6-2/TRBV6-3
CDR3nt: TGTGCCAGCAGTTACTCCGGAAACGGGAGGAGGTTTAAGCGTGAGCTGTTTTTT
CDR3aa: CASSYSGNGRRFKRELFF

abundance: many
d_gene: TRBD2
j_gene: TRBJ2-2
v_gene: TRBV30
CDR3nt: TGTGCCTACTCGCGAGCGGGATTTGACACCGGGGAGCTGTTTTTT
CDR3aa: CAYSRAGFDTGELFF

abundance: few
d_gene: TRBD2
j_gene: TRBJ2-1
v_gene: TRBV18
CDR3nt: TGTGCCAGCTCACCACCCAGCGGGAGTGTCTACAATGAGCAGTTCTTC
CDR3aa: CASSPPSGSVYNEQFF

abundance: many
d_gene: TRBD2
j_gene: TRBJ2-2
v_gene: TRBV20-1
CDR3nt: TGCAGTGCTAGAGTCCGGGAGGGCGACACCGGGGAGCTGTTTTTT
CDR3aa: CSARVREGDTGELFF

abundance: few
d_gene: TRBD2
j_gene: TRBJ2-7
v_gene: TRBV11-2
CDR3nt: TGTGCCAGCAGCTCAGGACTAGCGGGAACCTACGAGCAGTACTTC
CDR3aa: CASSSGLAGTYEQYF

abundance: few
d_gene: NA
j_gene: TRBJ2-1
v_gene: TRBV2
CDR3nt: TGTGCCAGCAGGGCAGAGTCCTACAATGAGCAGTTCTTC
CDR3aa: CASRAESYNEQFF

abundance: NA
d_gene: NA
j_gene: TRBJ2-1
v_gene: TRBV29-1
CDR3nt: TGCAGCGTTTTTTTCACAGCGGACAATGAGCAGTTCTTC
CDR3aa: CSVFFTADNEQFF

abundance: few
d_gene: TRBD2
j_gene: TRBJ2-7
v_gene: TRBV27
CDR3nt: TGTGCCAGCAGTTTCGTTAGCGGGAGTCCCCACGAGCAGTACTTC
CDR3aa: CASSFVSGSPHEQYF

abundance: NA
d_gene: TRBD2
j_gene: TRBJ2-3
v_gene: TRBV5-1
CDR3nt: TGCGCCAGCAGCTCGACTAGCGGGAGGGCTAGCACAGATACGCAGTATTTT
CDR3aa: CASSSTSGRASTDTQYF

abundance: NA
d_gene: NA
j_gene: TRBJ2-1
v_gene: TRBV20-1
CDR3nt: TGCAGTGCTCCCCCGGGAAGGGGGTACAATGAGCAGTTCTTC
CDR3aa: CSAPPGRGYNEQFF

abundance: many
d_gene: TRBD1
j_gene: TRBJ1-5
v_gene: TRBV6-5
CDR3nt: TGTGCCAGCAGCGAACGACAGGGCGCTACCAATCAGCCCCAGCATTTT
CDR3aa: CASSERQGATNQPQHF

abundance: many
d_gene: TRBD1
j_gene: TRBJ2-2
v_gene: TRBV2
CDR3nt: TGTGCCAGCAGCGCCGACAGGGCGACCGGGGAGCTGTTTTTT
CDR3aa: CASSADRATGELFF

abundance: many
d_gene: NA
j_gene: TRBJ2-7
v_gene: TRBV3-1
CDR3nt: TGTGCCAGCAGCCACGGGAGCTCGGTGCGCGAGCAGTACTTC
CDR3aa: CASSHGSSVREQYF

abundance: many
d_gene: TRBD1
j_gene: TRBJ1-6
v_gene: TRBV28
CDR3nt: TGTGCCAGCAGGAACAGGGGGCCCTATAATTCACCCCTCCACTTT
CDR3aa: CASRNRGPYNSPLHF

abundance: NA
d_gene: NA
j_gene: TRBJ2-1
v_gene: TRBV20-1
CDR3nt: TGCAGTGCTAGTTGGGCTAGTAACAATGAGCAGTTCTTC
CDR3aa: CSASWASNNEQFF

abundance: few
d_gene: NA
j_gene: TRBJ2-7
v_gene: TRBV12-3/TRBV12-4
CDR3nt: TGTGCCAGCAGTTTAACTAGCTCCTACGAGCAGTACTTC
CDR3aa: CASSLTSSYEQYF

abundance: NA
d_gene: TRBD2
j_gene: TRBJ2-1
v_gene: TRBV5-1
CDR3nt: TGCGCCAGCAGCTTGACGACTAGCGGGGTCTACAATGAGCAGTTCTTC
CDR3aa: CASSLTTSGVYNEQFF

abundance: many
d_gene: NA
j_gene: TRBJ2-2
v_gene: TRBV30
CDR3nt: TGTGCCTGGAGTTTCAGGGCGAACACCGGGGAGCTGTTTTTT
CDR3aa: CAWSFRANTGELFF

abundance: NA
d_gene: TRBD1
j_gene: TRBJ1-1
v_gene: TRBV12-3/TRBV12-4
CDR3nt: TGTGCCAGCAGTCCCAGACAGGGAGGGACTGAAGCTTTCTTT
CDR3aa: CASSPRQGGTEAFF

abundance: few
d_gene: TRBD2
j_gene: TRBJ2-7
v_gene: TRBV15
CDR3nt: TGTGCCACCAGCAGAAATCGGGAGGGGGTTTGGGAGCAGTACTTC
CDR3aa: CATSRNREGVWEQYF

abundance: NA
d_gene: NA
j_gene: TRBJ2-5
v_gene: TRBV5-1
CDR3nt: TGCGCCAGCAGCCCCGGCGGGGCAGAAGAGACCCAGTACTTC
CDR3aa: CASSPGGAEETQYF

abundance: few
d_gene: NA
j_gene: TRBJ2-7
v_gene: TRBV6-1
CDR3nt: TGTGCCAGCAATGCCGCCGGGACCCACTCCTACGAGCAGTACTTC
CDR3aa: CASNAAGTHSYEQYF

abundance: NA
d_gene: TRBD2
j_gene: TRBJ2-6
v_gene: TRBV7-6
CDR3nt: TGTGCCAGCAGCTTGGGACTAGCGGGAGCTGGGGCCAACGTCCTGACTTTC
CDR3aa: CASSLGLAGAGANVLTF

abundance: NA
d_gene: NA
j_gene: TRBJ1-1
v_gene: TRBV20-1
CDR3nt: TGCAGTGCTATGACCGCCCCCGGTTCGAACACTGAAGCTTTCTTT
CDR3aa: CSAMTAPGSNTEAFF

abundance: few
d_gene: NA
j_gene: TRBJ2-5
v_gene: TRBV5-1
CDR3nt: TGCGCCAGCAGCTTGGAACCCGCGCCGGAGACCCAGTACTTC
CDR3aa: CASSLEPAPETQYF

abundance: many
d_gene: NA
j_gene: TRBJ2-7
v_gene: TRBV7-6
CDR3nt: TGTGCCAGCAGCTCCCCAGGGGAGAACGAGCAGTACTTC
CDR3aa: CASSSPGENEQYF

abundance: few
d_gene: TRBD2
j_gene: TRBJ2-7
v_gene: TRBV11-2
CDR3nt: TGTGCCAGCAGCCCCGGGGGGTCAGCCTACGAGCAGTACTTC
CDR3aa: CASSPGGSAYEQYF

abundance: many
d_gene: NA
j_gene: TRBJ2-3
v_gene: TRBV30
CDR3nt: TGTGCCTGGAGTGTAGGGGGGGCCACAGATACGCAGTATTTT
CDR3aa: CAWSVGGATDTQYF

abundance: many
d_gene: NA
j_gene: TRBJ2-1
v_gene: TRBV11-2
CDR3nt: TGTGCCAGCAGCCGCCCCGGCGGGGCCATCAATGAGCAGTTCTTC
CDR3aa: CASSRPGGAINEQFF

abundance: NA
d_gene: NA
j_gene: TRBJ2-7
v_gene: TRBV10-1
CDR3nt: TGCGCCAGCAGTGAGGGGACGGGTCCGAGCTCCTACGAGCAGTACTTC
CDR3aa: CASSEGTGPSSYEQYF

abundance: many
d_gene: NA
j_gene: TRBJ1-6
v_gene: TRBV7-2
CDR3nt: TGTGCCAGCAGGGTGGGACTTAGGACACCCCTCCACTTT
CDR3aa: CASRVGLRTPLHF

abundance: many
d_gene: TRBD1
j_gene: TRBJ1-5
v_gene: TRBV11-2
CDR3nt: TGTGCCAGCAGCTTAGATACAGGGGTGCAGCAGCCCCAGCATTTT
CDR3aa: CASSLDTGVQQPQHF

abundance: many
d_gene: TRBD2
j_gene: TRBJ2-2
v_gene: TRBV30
CDR3nt: TGTGCAGTTACTAGCGGGAGAAACACCGGGGAGCTGTTTTTT
CDR3aa: CAVTSGRNTGELFF

abundance: NA
d_gene: NA
j_gene: TRBJ1-4
v_gene: TRBV28
CDR3nt: TGTGCCAGCACCCGGGGGGTGAATGAAAAACTGTTTTTT
CDR3aa: CASTRGVNEKLFF

abundance: many
d_gene: TRBD1
j_gene: TRBJ1-2
v_gene: TRBV19
CDR3nt: TGTGCCCTAGATACAGGGGGCCCTACAAAAGCTAACTATGGCTACACCTTC
CDR3aa: CALDTGGPTKANYGYTF

abundance: few
d_gene: NA
j_gene: TRBJ1-2
v_gene: TRBV6-1
CDR3nt: TGTGCCAGCACTATAGGACAGTACTATGGCTACACCTTC
CDR3aa: CASTIGQYYGYTF

abundance: NA
d_gene: NA
j_gene: TRBJ2-7
v_gene: TRBV28
CDR3nt: TGTGCCAGCAGTTCCGGGCAAAACTACGAGCAGTACTTC
CDR3aa: CASSSGQNYEQYF

abundance: NA
d_gene: NA
j_gene: TRBJ1-1
v_gene: TRBV6-1
CDR3nt: TGTGCCAGCAGTGAAGATCAGGGGCACACTGAAGCTTTCTTT
CDR3aa: CASSEDQGHTEAFF

abundance: few
d_gene: NA
j_gene: TRBJ1-3
v_gene: TRBV6-5
CDR3nt: TGTGCCAGCAGTTACTTCCCAGAAGGCCACTCTGGAAACACCATATATTTT
CDR3aa: CASSYFPEGHSGNTIYF

abundance: NA
d_gene: TRBD1
j_gene: TRBJ2-1
v_gene: TRBV20-1
CDR3nt: TGCAGTGCTAGCAAGGGGGCCCCCTACAATGAGCAGTTCTTC
CDR3aa: CSASKGAPYNEQFF

abundance: few
d_gene: NA
j_gene: TRBJ1-6
v_gene: TRBV9
CDR3nt: TGTGCCAGCAGCGTAGGCCACTCAGCGGATTCACCCCTCCACTTT
CDR3aa: CASSVGHSADSPLHF